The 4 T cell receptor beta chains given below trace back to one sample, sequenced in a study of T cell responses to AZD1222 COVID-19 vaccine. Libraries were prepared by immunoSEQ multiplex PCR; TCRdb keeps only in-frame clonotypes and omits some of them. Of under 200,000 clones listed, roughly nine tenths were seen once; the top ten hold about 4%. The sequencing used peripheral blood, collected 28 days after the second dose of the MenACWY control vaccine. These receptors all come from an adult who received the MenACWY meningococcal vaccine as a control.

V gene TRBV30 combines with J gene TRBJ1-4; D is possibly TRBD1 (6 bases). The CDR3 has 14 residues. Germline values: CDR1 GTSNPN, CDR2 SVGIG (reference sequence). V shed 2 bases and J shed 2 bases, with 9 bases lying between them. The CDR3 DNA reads TGTGCCTGGAGTCAGGGGAGGACTAATGAAAAACTGTTTTTT. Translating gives CAWSQGRTNEKLFF.

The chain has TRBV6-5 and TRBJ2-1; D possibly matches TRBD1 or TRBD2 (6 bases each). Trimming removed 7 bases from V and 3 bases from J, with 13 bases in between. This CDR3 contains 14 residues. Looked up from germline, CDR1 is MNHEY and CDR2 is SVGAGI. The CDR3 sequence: CASTAGGSYNEQFF. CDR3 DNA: TGTGCCAGCACCGCCGGGGGCAGCTACAATGAGCAGTTCTTC.

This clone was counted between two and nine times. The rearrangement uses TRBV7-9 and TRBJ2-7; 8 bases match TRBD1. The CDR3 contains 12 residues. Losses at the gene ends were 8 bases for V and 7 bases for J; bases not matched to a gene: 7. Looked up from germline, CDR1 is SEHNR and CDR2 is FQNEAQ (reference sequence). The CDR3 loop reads CASGTGGGEQYF. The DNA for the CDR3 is TGTGCCAGCGGTACAGGGGGAGGAGAGCAGTACTTC.

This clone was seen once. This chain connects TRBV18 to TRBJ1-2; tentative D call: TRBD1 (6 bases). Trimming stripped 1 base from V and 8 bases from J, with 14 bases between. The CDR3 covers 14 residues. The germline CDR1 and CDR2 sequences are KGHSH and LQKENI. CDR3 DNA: TGTGCCAGCTCACCACAGGGACAAGGCCTGGGCTACACCTTC. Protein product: CASSPQGQGLGYTF.